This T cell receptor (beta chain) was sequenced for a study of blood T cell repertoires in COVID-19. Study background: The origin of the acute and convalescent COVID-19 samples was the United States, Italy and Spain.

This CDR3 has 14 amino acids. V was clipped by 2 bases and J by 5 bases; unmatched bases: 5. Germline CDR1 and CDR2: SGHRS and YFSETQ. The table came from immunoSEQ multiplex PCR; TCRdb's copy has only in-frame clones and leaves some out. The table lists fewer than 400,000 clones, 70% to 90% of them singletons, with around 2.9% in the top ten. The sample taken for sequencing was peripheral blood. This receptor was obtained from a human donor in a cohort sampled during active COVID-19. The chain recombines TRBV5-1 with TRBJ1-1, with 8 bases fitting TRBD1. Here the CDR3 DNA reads TGCGCCAGCAGCTTCGGCAGGGGGCCAACTGAAGCTTTCTTT. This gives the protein CASSFGRGPTEAFF.